This T cell receptor beta chain stems from a study of graft-versus-host responses after intestinal transplantation. V was cut by 2 bases and J by 5 bases, with 9 bases left in between. CDR1 MRHNA and CDR2 SNTAGT come from the germline V gene. CDR3 length equals 13 residues. For this clone: Antigen unknown. Other DNA variants within this sample encode the same CDR3.

TCRdb's copy holds only in-frame clones and misses some; the assay was immunoSEQ multiplex PCR. The table has about 120,000 clones, 85% to 95% seen once. This clonotype originated in a human donor who received an intestinal transplant. Sequencing was performed on unstimulated CD4+ T cells sorted from spleen or lymph node cells, taken before intestinal transplant. This rearrangement joins TRBV6-4 to TRBJ1-2; D is uncertain. In nucleotides, the CDR3 is TGTGCCAGCAGTGACGGGAGGCCATATGGCTACACCTTC. It is translated as CASSDGRPYGYTF.